The present TCR beta chain was sequenced within a study of T cell changes during pregnancy in multiple sclerosis. This clone was found a few times. Assay: immunoSEQ multiplex PCR; the TCRdb copy retains only in-frame clones and omits some. The sample lists around 74,000 clones, about 88% occurring once. Deletions cut 0 bases from V and 3 bases from J, with 6 bases between. CDR3 length: 13 residues. Per germline, CDR1 MGHRA and CDR2 YSYEKL. V gene TRBV4-1 combines with J gene TRBJ2-7; no clear D. The source is a female donor with multiple sclerosis, enrolled in a pregnancy study. Source: peripheral blood, taken before pregnancy. The CDR3 bases are TGCGCCAGCAGCCAAGATCTTGTCTACGAGCAGTACTTC. Protein product: CASSQDLVYEQYF.